The T cell receptor beta chain described here comes from a study of blood T cell repertoires in COVID-19. Study-level background: Sites in the United States, Italy and Spain provided acute and convalescent COVID-19 samples. PBMCs, B-cell-depleted T cells, or T cells were the source of the cDNA or gDNA that made up the material.

Per the authors' pipeline: Using reference gene primer amplification, nucleated cell counts were estimated. Libraries were prepared by immunoSEQ multiplex PCR; TCRdb keeps only in-frame clonotypes and omits some of them. V and J calls and clone size are those listed in that table; D and trimming were worked out from the DNA. The table has roughly 230,000 clones, 70% to 90% seen once. The age range of participants was about 18 to 95 years, with residence in about 25 US areas. The V gene's germline CDR1 is SGHAT and CDR2 FQNNGV. This CDR3 has 16 residues. Trimming at V came to 5 bases and at J to 5 bases, leaving 6 bases not matched to a gene.

This sequence originates from a woman aged 45-59 years who had been exposed to COVID-19. V is TRBV11-2 and J is TRBJ2-2, with 12 bases lining up with TRBD2. The sample consisted of PBMCs or T cells enriched from blood (not recorded which). The CDR3 protein is CASSPRTSGDTGELFF. CDR3 DNA sequence: TGTGCCAGCAGCCCACGGACTAGCGGGGATACCGGGGAGCTGTTTTTT.